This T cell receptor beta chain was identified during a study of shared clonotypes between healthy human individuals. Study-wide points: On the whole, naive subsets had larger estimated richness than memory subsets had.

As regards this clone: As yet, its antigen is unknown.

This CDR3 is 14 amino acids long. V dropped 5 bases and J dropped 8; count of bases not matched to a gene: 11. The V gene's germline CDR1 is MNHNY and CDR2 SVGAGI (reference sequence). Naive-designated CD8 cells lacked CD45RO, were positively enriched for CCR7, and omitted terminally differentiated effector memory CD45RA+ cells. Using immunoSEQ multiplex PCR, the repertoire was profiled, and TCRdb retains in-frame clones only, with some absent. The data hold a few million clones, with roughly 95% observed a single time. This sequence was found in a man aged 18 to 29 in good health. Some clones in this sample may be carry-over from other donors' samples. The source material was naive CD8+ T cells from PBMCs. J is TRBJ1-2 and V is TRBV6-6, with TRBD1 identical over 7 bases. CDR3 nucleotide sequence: TGTGCCAGCAGTAACGGGCGGACAGGCCTGGGCTACACCTTC. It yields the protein CASSNGRTGLGYTF.